A single sample gave rise to the 22 T cell receptor beta chains below, sequenced in a study of Tregs in tolerant kidney transplant recipients. Data came from immunoSEQ multiplex PCR; TCRdb stores just in-frame clones and leaves some out. The sample has tens of thousands of clones; approximately 88% are singletons. This sample comprised CD4+ T cells from blood, obtained before the transplant. These receptors were collected from a human donor who received a combined kidney and bone marrow transplant.

J is TRBJ2-1 and V is TRBV20-1; 7 nucleotides match TRBD2. Germline V lookup: CDR1 DFQATT, CDR2 SNEGSKA (reference sequence). V lost 6 bases and J lost 15; bases outside the gene matches: 11. This CDR3 has 11 amino acids. The CDR3 DNA is TGCAGTGCCACGGACCCAGCGGGGTTGTTCTTC. It codes for CSATDPAGLFF.

The V call is TRBV5-1, the J call TRBJ2-1; TRBD2 agrees at 7 bases. This CDR3 comprises 16 residues. J was trimmed by 8 bases and V by 0 bases; bases with no gene match: 11. CDR1 SGHRS and CDR2 YFSETQ come from the germline V gene. The CDR3 region is CASSLDRAGVVDEQFF. DNA for the CDR3: TGCGCCAGCAGCTTGGATCGGGCGGGAGTGGTGGATGAGCAGTTCTTC.

The J gene is TRBJ2-3, the V gene TRBV7-7, with 8 nucleotides matching TRBD2. CDR1 and CDR2 (germline): SSHAT, FNYEAQ (reference sequence). The CDR3 runs to 15 residues. After removal of 3 bases from V and 1 base from J, the junction contained 3 bases not matched to a gene. DNA for the CDR3: TGTGCCAGCAGCTTTGGGCGGGAGGGCACAGATACGCAGTATTTT. Its protein product is CASSFGREGTDTQYF. The variable domain in full, completed from reference TRBV7-7 and TRBJ2-3, reads GAGVSQSPRYKVTKRGQDVTLRCDPISSHATLYWYQQALGQGPEFLTYFNYEAQPDKSGLPSDRFSAERPEGSISTLTIQRTEQRDSAMYRCASSFGREGTDTQYFGPGTRLTVL.

The rearrangement uses TRBV11-2 and TRBJ2-1; the match to TRBD2 covers 14 bases. CDR1 and CDR2 from the germline V gene are SGHAT and FQNNGV. Trimming removed 5 bases from V and 5 bases from J; junction bases left unmatched: 2. CDR3 length: 15 amino acids. The CDR3 loop is CASSGLAGGHNEQFF. DNA of the CDR3: TGTGCCAGCAGCGGACTAGCGGGAGGTCACAATGAGCAGTTCTTC.

The chain links TRBV18 to TRBJ1-1; a weak D match, TRBD1 (5 bases). This CDR3 is 13 amino acids long. Germline CDR1 is KGHSH and CDR2 is LQKENI. Between the trimmed V and J ends, which lost 3 bases and 3 bases, there was a span of 8 bases. The CDR3 DNA reads TGTGCCAGCTCACCGCAGACAGACACTGAAGCTTTCTTT. This encodes CASSPQTDTEAFF. The full variable domain, with the rest looked up from reference TRBV18 and TRBJ1-1, is NAGVMQNPRHLVRRRGQEARLRCSPMKGHSHVYWYRQLPEEGLKFMVYLQKENIIDESGMPKERFSAEFPKEGPSILRIQQVVRGDSAAYFCASSPQTDTEAFFGQGTRLTVV.

The chain is built from TRBV5-8 and TRBJ2-1; 7 nucleotides line up with TRBD1. Germline V lookup: CDR1 SGHTS, CDR2 YDEGEE. The CDR3 has 15 residues. After removal of 4 bases from V and 1 base from J, the junction contained 5 bases not matched to a gene. CDR3 nucleotides: TGTGCCAGCAGCGTAGACAGGGCGTCCTACAATGAGCAGTTCTTC. Protein: CASSVDRASYNEQFF.

J is TRBJ2-2 and V is TRBV9, with 7 bases matching TRBD2. CDR1 and CDR2 (germline): SGDLS, YYNGEE. With 3 bases clipped from V and 4 bases from J, the junction kept 18 bases outside the gene matches. The CDR3 extends over 19 amino acids. CDR3 residues: CASSEWTRSGVVSTGELFF. CDR3 bases: TGTGCCAGCAGCGAGTGGACTAGATCGGGAGTCGTAAGCACCGGGGAGCTGTTTTTT.

The rearrangement links TRBV4-2 to TRBJ2-1; 11 bases are shared with TRBD2. The CDR3 runs to 17 residues. Germline CDR1 is LGHNA and CDR2 is YNFKEQ. V lost 0 bases and J lost 5; bases outside the gene matches: 6. DNA of the CDR3: TGTGCCAGCAGCCAAGACACGGGACTAGCGGCGAACAATGAGCAGTTCTTC. This gives the protein CASSQDTGLAANNEQFF.

The CDR3 sequence: CASSPTSGSYNEQFF. Written as DNA, the CDR3 is TGTGCCAGCAGCCCAACTAGCGGATCCTACAATGAGCAGTTCTTC. The chain links TRBV9 to TRBJ2-1; 8 nucleotides align to TRBD2. Trimming at V came to 4 bases and at J to 1 base, leaving 4 bases not matched to a gene. The CDR3 is made up of 15 amino acids. CDR1 is SGDLS and CDR2 is YYNGEE in the germline V gene.

The rearrangement uses TRBV27 and TRBJ2-1; 13 bases are a match to TRBD2. In germline, CDR1 is MNHEY, CDR2 SMNVEV (reference sequence). J lost 4 bases, V lost 6 bases, and 12 bases had no gene match. The CDR3 length is 18 residues. The CDR3 region is CASSTSGTSGTVYNEQFF. The CDR3 DNA is TGTGCCAGCAGCACTTCGGGGACTAGCGGGACCGTATACAATGAGCAGTTCTTC.

J is TRBJ1-2 and V is TRBV28; unclear D gene. This CDR3 is built from 11 residues. CDR1 is MDHEN and CDR2 is SYDVKM in the germline V gene. V was shortened by 8 bases and J by 0 bases, with 4 bases between the two germline ends. CDR3 amino acids: CASGSNYGYTF. DNA for the CDR3: TGTGCCAGCGGCTCTAACTATGGCTACACCTTC.

This sequence joins TRBV19 and TRBJ1-4; 8 positions match TRBD1. V lost 3 bases and J lost 5; bases outside the gene matches: 2. The CDR3 is 14 residues long. Germline lookup yields CDR1 LNHDA and CDR2 SQIVND (reference sequence). The CDR3 bases are TGTGCCAGTAGTATTGGACAGGGAAATGAAAAACTGTTTTTT. Its protein is CASSIGQGNEKLFF.

The J gene is TRBJ1-5, the V gene TRBV9; the match to TRBD1 covers 10 bases. V was pared by 3 bases and J by 0 bases, with 0 bases of the junction left unmatched. This CDR3 has 15 amino acids. Germline V gene data show CDR1 as SGDLS and CDR2 as YYNGEE. In nucleotides, the CDR3 is TGTGCCAGCAGCGGGACAGGGGGTAGCAATCAGCCCCAGCATTTT. Translation: CASSGTGGSNQPQHF.

A single count supports this clone. The V and J genes are TRBV6-5 and TRBJ2-7; 8 positions agree with TRBD2. This CDR3 region has 13 residues. Germline trimming cut 6 bases from V and 6 bases from J; bases unmatched to any gene: 7. Germline assignment: CDR1 MNHEY and CDR2 SVGAGI. CDR3 sequence: CASSRAGVSEQYF. The CDR3 DNA reads as TGTGCCAGCAGCAGAGCGGGAGTCTCCGAGCAGTACTTC.

The chain uses TRBV9 and TRBJ2-4, with D tentatively TRBD1 (6 bases). This CDR3 spans 14 amino acids. The V and J ends lost 0 bases and 7 bases respectively, with 11 bases between them. Germline loops: CDR1 SGDLS, CDR2 YYNGEE. As DNA, the CDR3 is TGTGCCAGCAGCGTAGAGGGCCAGGGGAACATTCAGTACTTC. It encodes CASSVEGQGNIQYF.

The rearrangement links TRBV29-1 to TRBJ1-4, with a weak D call TRBD1 (5 bases). Germline V gene lookup returns CDR1 SQVTM and CDR2 ANQGSEA. The V end lost 0 bases, the J end lost 7 bases, and 12 bases lay between the germline ends. The CDR3 is 14 residues long. CDR3 coding DNA: TGCAGCGTTGAAGAAATGGGGGGGGGTGAAAAACTGTTTTTT. This sequence encodes CSVEEMGGGEKLFF.

The V and J genes are TRBV6-1 and TRBJ1-1; D gene uncertain. The CDR3 runs to 15 residues. CDR1 MNHNS and CDR2 SASEGT come from the germline V gene. Trimming shortened V by 2 bases and J by 5 bases, and 15 bases separated the two germline ends. CDR3 sequence (DNA): TGTGCCAGCAGTGAAATCGAAGGAGAGTGGACTGAAGCTTTCTTT. This sequence encodes CASSEIEGEWTEAFF.

This clone appeared a single time. The CDR3 DNA reads TGTGCCAGCAGCGCAGGACAGGGCCCAACAGATACGCAGTATTTT. Protein product: CASSAGQGPTDTQYF. The V gene is TRBV9, the J gene TRBJ2-3; 8 nucleotides align to TRBD1. CDR3 length: 15 residues. CDR1 SGDLS and CDR2 YYNGEE come from the germline V gene. With 3 bases clipped from V and 3 bases from J, the junction kept 6 bases outside the gene matches.

The chain is built from TRBV27 and TRBJ1-2; a weak D match, TRBD1 (5 bases). CDR3 size: 14 residues. Germline CDR1 reads MNHEY; CDR2 reads SMNVEV (reference sequence). Trimming removed 2 bases at V and 5 bases at J, with 12 bases between. The CDR3 DNA follows: TGTGCCAGCAGTTTAGGTTCAGGGAGGTATGGCTACACCTTC. It is translated as CASSLGSGRYGYTF.

CDR3 in DNA: TGTGCCAGCAGCGACCTACTAGCGCTCGATACCTTTTACAATGAGCAGTTCTTC. Residues: CASSDLLALDTFYNEQFF. The chain couples TRBV28 to TRBJ2-1; 7 nucleotides align to TRBD2. CDR1 is MDHEN, CDR2 SYDVKM, per germline. CDR3 length: 18 amino acids. Unmatched junction bases numbered 18, after V lost 6 bases and J lost 4 bases.

The chain recombines TRBV12-5 with TRBJ1-1; D ambiguous. Germline CDR1 LGHNT, CDR2 FRNRAP. Trimming removed 6 bases at V and 5 bases at J, with 10 bases between. The CDR3 consists of 12 residues. This CDR3 reads CASGLTRTEAFF. CDR3 bases: TGTGCTAGTGGCCTGACCAGGACTGAAGCTTTCTTT.

J is TRBJ2-3 and V is TRBV5-1; 12 bases fit TRBD2. J was trimmed by 1 base and V by 1 base; bases with no gene match: 7. In germline, CDR1 is SGHRS, CDR2 YFSETQ. The CDR3 has 18 amino acids. The CDR3 reads CASSLLAGGSDRTDTQYF. CDR3 in DNA: TGCGCCAGCAGCTTGCTAGCGGGAGGGTCCGACCGCACAGATACGCAGTATTTT. Filled out from reference TRBV5-1 and TRBJ2-3, the complete variable domain reads KAGVTQTPRYLIKTRGQQVTLSCSPISGHRSVSWYQQTPGQGLQFLFEYFSETQRNKGNFPGRFSGRQFSNSRSEMNVSTLELGDSALYLCASSLLAGGSDRTDTQYFGPGTRLTVL.